This is a list of T cell receptor beta chains from one sample in a study of CD8+CD57+ T cells in acquired aplastic anemia. MiXCR was run by TCRdb on the reads, yielding one entry per CDR3 protein. The sample contains about 190,000 distinct CDR3 sequences, approximately 48% of which appear only once. The sequencing sample was made of sorted CD4+, CD8+, or CD8+CD57+ T cells (not recorded which) from PBMCs. The origin of the receptors is a human donor with aplastic anemia. CDR3s include the opening cysteine and the closing phenylalanine or tryptophan. The D gene is left open where the match is weak.

j_call,d_call,cdr3_length,v_call,cdr3_aa
TRBJ1-2,NA,17,TRBV20-1,CSYRASHGGIETYGYTF
TRBJ2-7,TRBD1,18,TRBV19,CASSKGQGVTPYYYEQYF
TRBJ2-1,TRBD2,16,TRBV9,CASSVTSGRSYNEQFF
TRBJ2-7,NA,11,TRBV10-1,CASSELGEQYF
TRBJ1-3,NA,14,TRBV19,CASSSGTTGNTIYF
TRBJ1-5,NA,13,TRBV7-2,CASSPEANQPQHF
TRBJ1-1,NA,13,TRBV7-9,CASSQGGFTEAFF
TRBJ2-7,NA,16,TRBV9,CASSRTTGQKIYEQYF
TRBJ2-3,TRBD2,15,TRBV20-1,CSARPSGRSTDTQYF
TRBJ2-5,TRBD2,15,TRBV6-6,CASTSGRAAGETQYF
TRBJ1-2,TRBD1,13,TRBV7-2,CASSFTGGYGYTF
TRBJ2-3,TRBD2,16,TRBV11-1,CASSLLAGGLTDTQYF
TRBJ2-7,TRBD2,12,TRBV10-2,CASWDYSYEQYF
TRBJ1-6,NA,16,TRBV6-5,CASSYYTTRPGSPLHF
TRBJ2-2,TRBD2,16,TRBV4-2,CASSPTSGSINGELFF
TRBJ1-2,NA,15,TRBV7-2,CASSLVGREVDGYTF
TRBJ2-5,NA,15,TRBV25-1,CASRYLRKQGETQYF
TRBJ2-7,TRBD2,14,TRBV20-1,CSAIAGGSSYEQYF
TRBJ1-1,NA,11,TRBV20-1,CSATSSTEAFF
TRBJ1-1,NA,15,TRBV11-1,CASTPLRGHGTEAFF
TRBJ1-5,NA,12,TRBV4-2,CASSQDGGPQHF
NA,NA,15,TRBV7-9,CASSLTADSSYEQYF
TRBJ1-1,NA,16,TRBV15,CATPREQGSVGTEAFF
TRBJ2-5,NA,13,TRBV12-3/TRBV12-4,CASSLSGDETQYF
TRBJ1-4,NA,14,TRBV2,CASSPGRGWEKLFF
TRBJ1-1,TRBD1,16,TRBV6-1,CASSPNMDRRGTEAFF
TRBJ2-1,NA,12,TRBV24-1,CATSDSDLEQFF
TRBJ1-5,NA,14,TRBV10-2,CASSPGRSNQPQHF